This T cell receptor beta chain appears in the sequencing data of a study of T cells in Graves' hyperthyroidism and ophthalmopathy. Researchers amplified the TCR beta CDR3 regions from RNA transcripts. TCR CDR3 regions were first amplified by RT-PCR with HTBI primers. TCRdb used MiXCR to reprocess the multiplex PCR reads, holding one entry per CDR3 protein. The table includes fewer than 650,000 distinct CDR3 sequences, approximately 15% detected once. This clonotype occurred many times. The diagnoses drew upon clinical symptoms, serum thyroxine and TRAb, thyroid ultrasound and orbital computed tomography. This CDR3 spans 14 amino acids. V gave up 4 bases and J gave up 4 bases; unmatched junction bases: 8. Germline CDR1 SGHDT, CDR2 YYEEEE.

The V call is TRBV5-6, the J call TRBJ2-7; TRBD2 matches 7 bases. Sequenced: blood. The receptor's source is a woman aged 40 to 49 with Graves' ophthalmopathy. The chain's CDR3 is CASSPMERGYEQYF. The CDR3 DNA sequence: TGTGCCAGCAGCCCCATGGAGCGGGGTTACGAGCAGTACTTC.